This TCR beta chain was sequenced during a study of blood T cell repertoires in COVID-19. Across the study: The United States, Italy and Spain provided the acute and convalescent COVID-19 samples. Sources were T cells, B-cell-depleted T cells, or PBMCs; the material itself was cDNA or gDNA.

This clone has only one observation. Repertoires were generated with immunoSEQ multiplex PCR, while TCRdb's copy carries only in-frame clones and drops some. The repertoire holds just over 250,000 clones, with around 84% as singletons. This CDR3 has 15 residues. The V gene's germline CDR1 is SGHTS and CDR2 YDEGEE. Participant-given clinical history determined each cohort assignment. The TCR sequence derives from a man aged 25 to 45 with acute COVID-19. This rearrangement joins TRBV5-8 to TRBJ2-1; 8 bases match TRBD1. The specimen was PBMCs or T cells enriched from blood (not recorded which). The CDR3 DNA follows: TGTGCAGCTGGCCAACTACAGGGGGGTACTCATGAGCAGTTCTTC. Protein sequence: CAAGQLQGGTHEQFF.